The 9 T cell receptor beta chains given below trace back to one sample, sequenced in a study of T cells in Graves' hyperthyroidism and ophthalmopathy. Amplification yielded TCR beta CDR3 regions, with RNA transcripts as the source. The HTBI primer set served for first-round RT-PCR of the TCR CDR3. TCRdb re-derived calls from the multiplex PCR reads in MiXCR, one entry per CDR3 protein. The sample yields around 660,000 distinct CDR3 sequences, roughly 46% seen once. The sequenced sample consisted of peripheral blood or thyroid tissue (not recorded which). These receptors were taken from an adult man with Graves' disease, either hyperthyroidism or ophthalmopathy (not recorded which).

The count of this clonotype is one. The chain uses TRBV20-1 and TRBJ2-5; 9 bases map to TRBD2. V dropped 3 bases and J dropped 1; count of bases not matched to a gene: 3. This CDR3 is 14 amino acids long. Germline V gene data show CDR1 as DFQATT and CDR2 as SNEGSKA (reference sequence). The CDR3 sequence: CSASPLAGQETQYF. The DNA of the CDR3 is TGCAGTGCTAGTCCACTAGCGGGCCAAGAGACCCAGTACTTC.

To note about this clonotype: This may come from a read error, since a much larger clone is one base off. V gene TRBV2 combines with J gene TRBJ2-7; D might be TRBD1 (6 bases). The CDR3 loop spans 11 amino acids. CDR1 SNHLY and CDR2 FYNNEI come from the germline V gene. The CDR3 bases are TGTGTCGGATCGACAGGAGACGAGCAGTACTTC. Translation: CVGSTGDEQYF.

The CDR3 is CSDDGQVAGSQYF. The CDR3 nucleotides read TGCAGCGACGACGGACAGGTCGCGGGGTCGCAGTATTTT. The chain has TRBV29-1 and TRBJ2-3; tentatively, D is TRBD1 (7 bases). The V gene lost 7 bases and the J gene lost 10 bases, with 21 bases spanning the gap. Germline loops: CDR1 SQVTM, CDR2 ANQGSEA. CDR3 length equals 13 residues.

This clonotype has a count of ten or more. The genes are TRBV7-8 and TRBJ2-5; D is tentatively TRBD1 or TRBD2 (5 bases each). Germline loops: CDR1 SGHVS, CDR2 FQNEAQ. V was pared by 5 bases and J by 5 bases, with 18 bases between. The CDR3 is made up of 15 amino acids. As DNA, the CDR3 is TGTGCCAGCAGCCATGGGACGGTCAACGGGGAGACCCAGTACTTC. It yields the protein CASSHGTVNGETQYF.

The chain couples TRBV4-1 to TRBJ2-7; a weak D match, TRBD1 (6 bases). In germline, CDR1 is MGHRA, CDR2 YSYEKL. V was clipped by 0 bases and J by 1 base, with 10 bases between them. The CDR3 is 15 residues long. The CDR3 DNA reads as TGCGCCAGCAGCCAAGAAGGCAGGGGATCCTACGAGCAGTACTTC. Its translation is CASSQEGRGSYEQYF.

V gene TRBV7-2 combines with J gene TRBJ2-5; the D call may be TRBD1 or TRBD2 (5 bases each). Looked up from germline, CDR1 is SGHTA and CDR2 is FQGNSA. The CDR3 loop spans 13 amino acids. V was clipped by 5 bases and J by 8 bases, with 15 bases between them. The CDR3 loop is CASSTTGTETQYF. As DNA, the CDR3 is TGTGCCAGCAGCACTACCGGGACCGAAACCCAGTACTTC.

This clonotype appeared many times. The chain combines TRBV19 with TRBJ1-2; maybe TRBD1 (5 bases). V shed 7 bases and J shed 3 bases, with 12 bases lying between them. The V gene's germline CDR1 is LNHDA and CDR2 SQIVND (reference sequence). The CDR3 length is 13 residues. The CDR3 DNA follows: TGTGCCAGTACCGGGGGGGACGACTATGGCTACACCTTC. This codes for CASTGGDDYGYTF.

This clonotype occurred a few times. The V and J genes are TRBV19 and TRBJ1-4; the D gene is possibly TRBD1 (5 bases). Germline values: CDR1 LNHDA, CDR2 SQIVND (reference sequence). This CDR3 spans 12 amino acids. Deletions cut 9 bases from V and 8 bases from J, with 13 bases between. In nucleotides, the CDR3 is TGTGCCAGCCAGGGACTCGGCGAAAAACTGTTTTTT. Protein: CASQGLGEKLFF.

The chain uses TRBV20-1 and TRBJ2-5; 13 bases align to TRBD2. Germline V gene lookup returns CDR1 DFQATT and CDR2 SNEGSKA (reference sequence). The length of the CDR3 is 12 residues. The CDR3 DNA is TGCAAGACTAGCGGGGGGCAAGAGACCCAGTACTTC. Residues: CKTSGGQETQYF.